The T cell receptor (beta chain) described here comes from a study of T cell clones after liver transplantation. Turning to the study itself: Samples came from ITN030ST, which attempted immunosuppression withdrawal within 2 years of liver transplantation. TCRbeta sequencing after a pre-transplant mixed lymphocyte reaction identified graft-donor-reactive clones, later tracked in post-transplant blood. HCV positivity affected three of eight recipients; the rest lacked autoimmune or viral indications.

Method: immunoSEQ multiplex PCR; TCRdb's copy keeps in-frame clones and lacks some. This sample carries about 68,000 clones, around 93% of them seen once, and the ten largest clones take 0.98%. V lost 3 bases and J lost 9; bases outside the gene matches: 10. Germline V gene lookup returns CDR1 KGHSH and CDR2 LQKENI. CDR3 length: 15 residues. Source: CD4+ T cells from blood, taken roughly 26 months after liver transplant. The chain has TRBV18 and TRBJ2-3; TRBD1 agrees at 9 bases. This receptor was obtained from a human patient who received a liver transplant. A share of the T cells may be of graft donor origin. CDR3 protein: CASSPLGQGKNTQYF. DNA of the CDR3: TGTGCCAGCTCACCCCTGGGACAGGGAAAGAACACGCAGTATTTT.